The subject of this entry is one TCR beta chain. Its antigen is still unknown. The repertoire was sequenced with immunoSEQ multiplex PCR; TCRdb's copy has only in-frame clones and lacks some. This sample has some 95,000 clones, with 90% found just once. The data originate from a study of PD-1 blockade in classical Hodgkin lymphoma. Unmatched junction bases numbered 14, after V lost 5 bases and J lost 2 bases. In germline, CDR1 is SGHTA, CDR2 FQGTGA. This CDR3 region has 18 residues. The time point was: cycle 4 day 1 (C4D1), after five to seven weeks of nivolumab. Every patient experienced relapse after autologous stem cell transplantation, and brentuximab vedotin exposure varied. Under best response, outcomes were complete response, partial response or progressive disease. The study's findings and limits: There was a significant rise in CD4+ TCR diversity by C4D1, with no such rise for CD8+. At baseline, newly diagnosed patients reportedly showed less TCR diversity than healthy donors.

The clonotype comes from a human donor with classical Hodgkin lymphoma. The chain has TRBV7-3 and TRBJ2-1; 8 nucleotides align to TRBD1. The sample in question was peripheral blood mononuclear cells (PBMCs), obtained before the fourth cycle of nivolumab. Written as DNA, the CDR3 is TGTGCCAGCAGCGCCCAGGGGGCGTTGGGGAATACCTACAATGAGCAGTTCTTC. The encoded protein is CASSAQGALGNTYNEQFF. Complete variable domain (other parts from reference TRBV7-3 and TRBJ2-1): GAGVSQTPSNKVTEKGKYVELRCDPISGHTALYWYRQSLGQGPEFLIYFQGTGAADDSGLPNDRFFAVRPEGSVSTLKIQRTERGDSAVYLCASSAQGALGNTYNEQFFGPGTRLTVL.